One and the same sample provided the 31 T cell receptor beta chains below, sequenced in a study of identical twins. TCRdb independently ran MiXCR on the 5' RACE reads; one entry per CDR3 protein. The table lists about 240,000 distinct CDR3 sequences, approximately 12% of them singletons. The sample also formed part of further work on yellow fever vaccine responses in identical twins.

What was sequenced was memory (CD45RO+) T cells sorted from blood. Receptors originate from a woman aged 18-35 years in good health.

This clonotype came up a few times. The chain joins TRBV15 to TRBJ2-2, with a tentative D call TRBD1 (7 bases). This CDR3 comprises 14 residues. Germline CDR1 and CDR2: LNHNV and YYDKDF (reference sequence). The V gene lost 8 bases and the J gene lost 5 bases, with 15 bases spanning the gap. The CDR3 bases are TGTGCCACCCGGGGGACAGTATCAACCGGGGAGCTGTTTTTT. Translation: CATRGTVSTGELFF.

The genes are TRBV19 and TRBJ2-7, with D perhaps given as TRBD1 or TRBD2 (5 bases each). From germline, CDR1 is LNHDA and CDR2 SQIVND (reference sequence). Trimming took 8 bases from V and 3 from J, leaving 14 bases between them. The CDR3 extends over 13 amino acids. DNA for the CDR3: TGTGCCAGTCGGAAAGAGGGGCGCTACGAGCAGTACTTC. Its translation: CASRKEGRYEQYF. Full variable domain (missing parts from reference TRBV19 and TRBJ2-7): DGGITQSPKYLFRKEGQNVTLSCEQNLNHDAMYWYRQDPGQGLRLIYYSQIVNDFQKGDIAEGYSVSREKKESFPLTVTSAQKNPTAFYLCASRKEGRYEQYFGPGTRLTVT.

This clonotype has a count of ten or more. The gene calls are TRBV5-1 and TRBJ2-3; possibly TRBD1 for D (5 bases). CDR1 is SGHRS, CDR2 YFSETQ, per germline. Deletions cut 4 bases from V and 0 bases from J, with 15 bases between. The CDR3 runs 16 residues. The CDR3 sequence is CASSPPSTASTDTQYF. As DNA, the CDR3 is TGCGCCAGCAGCCCCCCCTCGACAGCTAGCACAGATACGCAGTATTTT.

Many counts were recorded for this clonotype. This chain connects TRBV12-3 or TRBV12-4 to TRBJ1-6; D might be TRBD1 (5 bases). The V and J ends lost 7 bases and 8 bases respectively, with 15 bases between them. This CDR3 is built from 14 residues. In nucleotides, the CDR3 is TGTGCCAGCAACGACGGGGGTGGTTATTCACCCCTCCACTTT. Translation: CASNDGGGYSPLHF.

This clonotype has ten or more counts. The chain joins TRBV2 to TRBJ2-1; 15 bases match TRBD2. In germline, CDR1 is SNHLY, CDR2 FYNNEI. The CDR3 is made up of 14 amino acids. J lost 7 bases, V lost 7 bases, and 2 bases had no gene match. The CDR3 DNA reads TGTGCCAGCATTGGACTAGCGGGGGGGAATGAGCAGTTCTTC. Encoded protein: CASIGLAGGNEQFF.

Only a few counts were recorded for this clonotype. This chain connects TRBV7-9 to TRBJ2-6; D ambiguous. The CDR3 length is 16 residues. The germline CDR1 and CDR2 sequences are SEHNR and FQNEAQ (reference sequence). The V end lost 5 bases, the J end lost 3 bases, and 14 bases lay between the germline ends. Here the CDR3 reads CASSQASTGGANVLTF. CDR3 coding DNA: TGTGCCAGCAGCCAAGCGAGCACTGGTGGGGCCAACGTCCTGACTTTC.

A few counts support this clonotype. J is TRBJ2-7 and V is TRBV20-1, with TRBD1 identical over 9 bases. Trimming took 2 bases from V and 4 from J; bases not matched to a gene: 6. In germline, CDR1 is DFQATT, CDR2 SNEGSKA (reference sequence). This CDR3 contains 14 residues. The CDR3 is CSARSPGQGYEQYF. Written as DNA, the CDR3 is TGCAGTGCTAGATCCCCCGGACAGGGGTACGAGCAGTACTTC.

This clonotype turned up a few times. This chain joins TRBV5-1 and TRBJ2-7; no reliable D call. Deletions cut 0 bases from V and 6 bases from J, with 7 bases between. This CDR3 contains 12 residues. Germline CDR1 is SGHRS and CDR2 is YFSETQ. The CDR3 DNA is TGCGCCAGCAGCTTGGGACCTACCGAGCAGTACTTC. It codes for CASSLGPTEQYF.

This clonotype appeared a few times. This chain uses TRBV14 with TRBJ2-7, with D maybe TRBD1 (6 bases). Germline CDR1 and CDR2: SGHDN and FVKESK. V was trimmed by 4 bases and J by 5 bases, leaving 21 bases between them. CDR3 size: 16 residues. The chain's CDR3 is CASSPRDTLLRNEQYF. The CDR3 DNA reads TGTGCCAGCAGCCCTCGGGACACCTTACTGAGGAACGAGCAGTACTTC.

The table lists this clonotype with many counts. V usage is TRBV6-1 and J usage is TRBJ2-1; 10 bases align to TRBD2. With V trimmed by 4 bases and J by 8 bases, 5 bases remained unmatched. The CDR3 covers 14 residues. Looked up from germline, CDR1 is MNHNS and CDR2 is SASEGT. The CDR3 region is CASSGAGGSDEQFF. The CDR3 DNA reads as TGTGCCAGCAGTGGAGCGGGAGGGAGTGATGAGCAGTTCTTC.

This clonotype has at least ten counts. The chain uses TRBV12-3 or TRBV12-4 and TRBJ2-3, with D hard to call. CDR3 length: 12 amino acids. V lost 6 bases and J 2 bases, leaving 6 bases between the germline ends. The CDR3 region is CASRKTTDTQYF. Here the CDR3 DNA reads TGTGCCAGCAGAAAAACCACAGATACGCAGTATTTT.

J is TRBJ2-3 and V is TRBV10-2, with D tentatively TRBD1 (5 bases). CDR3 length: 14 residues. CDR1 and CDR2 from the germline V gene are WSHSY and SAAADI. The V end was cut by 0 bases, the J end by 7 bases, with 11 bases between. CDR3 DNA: TGCGCCAGCAGTGAGTCCCCAGGGAAGCATACGCAGTATTTT. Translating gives CASSESPGKHTQYF.

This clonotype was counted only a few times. For the CDR3, the DNA is TGTGCCAGCAGCTCCGGCGGGAGGAACACCGGGGAGCTGTTTTTT. The encoded protein is CASSSGGRNTGELFF. The chain has TRBV7-8 and TRBJ2-2; 7 positions match TRBD2. The J segment lost 1 base and the V segment lost 4 bases, leaving 3 bases of the junction unmatched. Germline V lookup: CDR1 SGHVS, CDR2 FQNEAQ. This CDR3 comprises 15 residues.

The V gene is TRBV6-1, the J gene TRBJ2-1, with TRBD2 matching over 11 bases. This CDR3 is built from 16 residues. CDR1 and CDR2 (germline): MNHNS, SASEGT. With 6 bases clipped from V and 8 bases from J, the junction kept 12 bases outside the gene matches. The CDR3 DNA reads TGTGCCAGCAGGCGGCAGACTAGCGGGACCTTTTATGAGCAGTTCTTC. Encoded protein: CASRRQTSGTFYEQFF.

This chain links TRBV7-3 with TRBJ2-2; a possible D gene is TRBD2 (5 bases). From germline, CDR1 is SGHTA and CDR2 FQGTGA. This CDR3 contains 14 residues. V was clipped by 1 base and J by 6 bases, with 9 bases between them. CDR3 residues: CASSLMIGAGELFF. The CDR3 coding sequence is TGTGCCAGCAGCTTAATGATCGGGGCCGGGGAGCTGTTTTTT.

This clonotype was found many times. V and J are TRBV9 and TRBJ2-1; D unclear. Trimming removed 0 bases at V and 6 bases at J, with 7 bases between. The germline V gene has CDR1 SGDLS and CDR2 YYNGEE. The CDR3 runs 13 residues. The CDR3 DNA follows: TGTGCCAGCAGCGTAGGTTCTCCCAATGAGCAGTTCTTC. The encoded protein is CASSVGSPNEQFF.

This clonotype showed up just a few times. The CDR3 sequence: CASSLEGRSGKKLFF. CDR3 coding DNA: TGTGCCAGCAGCTTGGAGGGGAGGAGCGGAAAAAAACTGTTTTTT. The chain uses TRBV2 and TRBJ1-4, with D perhaps matching TRBD1 (5 bases). This CDR3 is 15 amino acids long. Germline V gene sequence: CDR1 SNHLY, CDR2 FYNNEI. V lost 6 bases, J lost 9 bases, and 20 bases lay in between.

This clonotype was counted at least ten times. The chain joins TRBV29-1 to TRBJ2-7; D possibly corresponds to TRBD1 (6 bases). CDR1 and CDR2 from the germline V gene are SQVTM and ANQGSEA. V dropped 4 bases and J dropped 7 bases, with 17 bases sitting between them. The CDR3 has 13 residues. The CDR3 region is CSVVARGAGEQYF. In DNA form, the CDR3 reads TGCAGCGTTGTTGCCAGGGGCGCAGGAGAGCAGTACTTC.

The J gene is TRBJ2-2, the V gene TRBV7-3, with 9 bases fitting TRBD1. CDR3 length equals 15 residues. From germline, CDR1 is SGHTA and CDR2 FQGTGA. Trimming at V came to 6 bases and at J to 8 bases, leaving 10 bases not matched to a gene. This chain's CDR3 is CASRTTGGSVGELFF. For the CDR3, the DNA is TGTGCCAGCAGGACTACAGGGGGCTCGGTGGGGGAGCTGTTTTTT.

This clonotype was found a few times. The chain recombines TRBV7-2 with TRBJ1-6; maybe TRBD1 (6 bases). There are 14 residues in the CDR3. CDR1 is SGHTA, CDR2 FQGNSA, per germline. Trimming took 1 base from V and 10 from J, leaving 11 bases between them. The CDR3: CASSLGQVWSPLHF. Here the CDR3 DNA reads TGTGCCAGCAGCTTAGGACAGGTTTGGTCACCCCTCCACTTT. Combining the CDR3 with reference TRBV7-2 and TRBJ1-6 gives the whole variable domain GAGVSQSPSNKVTEKGKDVELRCDPISGHTALYWYRQSLGQGLEFLIYFQGNSAPDKSGLPSDRFSAERTGGSVSTLTIQRTQQEDSAVYLCASSLGQVWSPLHFGNGTRLTVT.

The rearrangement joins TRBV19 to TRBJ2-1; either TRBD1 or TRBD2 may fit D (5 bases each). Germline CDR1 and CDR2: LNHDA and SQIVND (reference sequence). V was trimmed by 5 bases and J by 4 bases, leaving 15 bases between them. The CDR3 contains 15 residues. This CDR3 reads CASSDPGPSYNEQFF. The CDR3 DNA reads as TGTGCCAGTAGTGACCCGGGACCCTCTTACAATGAGCAGTTCTTC.

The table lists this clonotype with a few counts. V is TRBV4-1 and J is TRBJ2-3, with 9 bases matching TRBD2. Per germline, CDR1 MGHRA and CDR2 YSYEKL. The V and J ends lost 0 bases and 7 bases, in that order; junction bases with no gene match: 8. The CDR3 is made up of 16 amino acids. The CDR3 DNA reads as TGCGCCAGCAGCCAAGATCCGGCGGGAGGGGGGTATACGCAGTATTTT. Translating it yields CASSQDPAGGGYTQYF.

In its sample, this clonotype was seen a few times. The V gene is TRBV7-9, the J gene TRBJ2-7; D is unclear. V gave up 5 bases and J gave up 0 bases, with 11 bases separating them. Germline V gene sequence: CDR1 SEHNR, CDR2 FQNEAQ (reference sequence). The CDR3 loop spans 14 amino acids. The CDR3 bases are TGTGCCAGCAGCCTTGACTCGAACTCCTACGAGCAGTACTTC. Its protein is CASSLDSNSYEQYF.

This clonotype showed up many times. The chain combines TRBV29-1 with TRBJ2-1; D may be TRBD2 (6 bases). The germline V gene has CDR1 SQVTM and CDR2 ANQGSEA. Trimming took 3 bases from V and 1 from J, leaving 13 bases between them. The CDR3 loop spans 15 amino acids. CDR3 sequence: CSVDGGTVSYNEQFF. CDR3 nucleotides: TGCAGCGTTGATGGTGGGACTGTGTCCTACAATGAGCAGTTCTTC.

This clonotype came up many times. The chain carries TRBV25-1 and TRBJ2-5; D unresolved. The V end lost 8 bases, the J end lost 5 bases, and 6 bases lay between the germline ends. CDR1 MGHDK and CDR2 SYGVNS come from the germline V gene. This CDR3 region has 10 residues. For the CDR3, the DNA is TGTGCCAGCCTGGGTGAGACCCAGTACTTC. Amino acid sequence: CASLGETQYF.

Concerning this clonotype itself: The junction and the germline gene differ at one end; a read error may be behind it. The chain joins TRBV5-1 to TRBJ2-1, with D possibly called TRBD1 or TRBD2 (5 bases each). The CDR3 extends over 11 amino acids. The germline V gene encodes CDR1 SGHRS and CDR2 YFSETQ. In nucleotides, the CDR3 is TGCGCCAGCAGAGGGACCACGCAGCTACTCTTC. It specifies CASRGTTQLLF. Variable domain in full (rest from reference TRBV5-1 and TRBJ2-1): KAGVTQTPRYLIKTRGQQVTLSCSPISGHRSVSWYQQTPGQGLQFLFEYFSETQRNKGNFPGRFSGRQFSNSRSEMNVSTLELGDSALYLCASRGTTQLLFGPGTRLTVL.

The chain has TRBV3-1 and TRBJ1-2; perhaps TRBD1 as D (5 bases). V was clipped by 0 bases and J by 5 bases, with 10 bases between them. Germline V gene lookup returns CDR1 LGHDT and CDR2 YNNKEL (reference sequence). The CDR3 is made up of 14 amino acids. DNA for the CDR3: TGTGCCAGCAGCCAAGACACAGGACTTTATGGCTACACCTTC. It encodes CASSQDTGLYGYTF.

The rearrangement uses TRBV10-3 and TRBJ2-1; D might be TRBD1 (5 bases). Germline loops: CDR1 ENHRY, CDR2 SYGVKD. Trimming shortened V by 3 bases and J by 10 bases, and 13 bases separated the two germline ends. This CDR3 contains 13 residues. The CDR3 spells CAISEGEPQEQFF. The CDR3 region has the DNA TGTGCCATCAGTGAAGGGGAACCTCAGGAGCAGTTCTTC.

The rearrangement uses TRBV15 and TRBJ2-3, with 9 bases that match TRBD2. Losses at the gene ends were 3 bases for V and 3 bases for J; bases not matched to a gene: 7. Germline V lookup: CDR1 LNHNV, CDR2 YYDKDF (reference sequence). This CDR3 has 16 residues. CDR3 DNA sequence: TGTGCCACCAGCAGGGATAGCGGGAGTATAACAGATACGCAGTATTTT. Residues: CATSRDSGSITDTQYF.

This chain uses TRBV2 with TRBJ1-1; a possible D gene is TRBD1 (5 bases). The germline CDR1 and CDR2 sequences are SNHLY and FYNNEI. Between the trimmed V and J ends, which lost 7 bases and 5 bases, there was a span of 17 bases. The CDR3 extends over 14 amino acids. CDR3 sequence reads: CASNLRVGGTEAFF. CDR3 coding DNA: TGTGCCAGCAACCTCAGGGTGGGAGGGACTGAAGCTTTCTTT.

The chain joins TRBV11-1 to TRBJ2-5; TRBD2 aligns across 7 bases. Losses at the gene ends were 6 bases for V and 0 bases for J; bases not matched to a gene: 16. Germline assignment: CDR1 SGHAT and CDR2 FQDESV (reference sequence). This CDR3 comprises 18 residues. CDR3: CASSPYTSAGRYQETQYF. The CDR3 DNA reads TGTGCCAGCAGTCCATACACGTCAGCGGGACGGTACCAAGAGACCCAGTACTTC.